The clone carrying this TCR beta chain has a handful of counts. This entry is derived from a study of blood T cell repertoires in COVID-19. Study-level background: Acute and convalescent COVID-19 samples came from the United States, Italy and Spain. T cells, B-cell-depleted T cells, or PBMCs supplied cDNA or gDNA.

CDR3 size: 13 residues. Deletions cut 8 bases from V and 0 bases from J, with 10 bases between. Germline values: CDR1 SEHNR, CDR2 FQNEAQ (reference sequence). In the source study's methods: Amplified reference gene primers provided the basis for estimating nucleated cell counts. Measured with immunoSEQ multiplex PCR; TCRdb has only the in-frame clones, and not every one. Clone size and V and J calls were adopted from that table, with D and trimming inferred from the DNA. The data contain some 56,000 clones, under 90% of them seen just once; the ten biggest clones take up 25% to 30%. The sample comprised peripheral blood. The chain employs TRBV7-9 and TRBJ1-2, with D tentatively TRBD1 (6 bases). The source of this sequence is a woman older than 75 with active or convalescent COVID-19. Here the CDR3 reads CASLDSPNYGYTF. DNA for the CDR3: TGTGCCAGCCTGGACAGCCCTAACTATGGCTACACCTTC.